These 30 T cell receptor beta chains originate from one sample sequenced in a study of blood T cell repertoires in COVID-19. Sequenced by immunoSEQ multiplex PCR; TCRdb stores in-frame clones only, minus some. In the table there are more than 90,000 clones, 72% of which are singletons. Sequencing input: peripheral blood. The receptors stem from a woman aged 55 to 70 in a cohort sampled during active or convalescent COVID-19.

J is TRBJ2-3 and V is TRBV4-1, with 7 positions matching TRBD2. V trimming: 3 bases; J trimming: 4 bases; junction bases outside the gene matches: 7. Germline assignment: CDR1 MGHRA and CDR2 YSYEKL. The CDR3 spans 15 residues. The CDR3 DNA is TGCGCCAGCAGCCAGGATCCTCGGGGGGCAGATACGCAGTATTTT. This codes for CASSQDPRGADTQYF.

The CDR3 DNA is TGCGCCAGCAGTCTCGGTTCTGGCAGCGACTACGAGCAGTACTTC. It specifies CASSLGSGSDYEQYF. The chain uses TRBV4-1 and TRBJ2-7, with D unclear. The CDR3 consists of 15 residues. From germline, CDR1 is MGHRA and CDR2 YSYEKL. Trimming left V 6 bases short and J 3 bases short, with 18 bases between.

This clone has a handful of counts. CDR3: CATPWTSNEQFF. CDR3 nucleotides: TGTGCCACACCTTGGACTAGCAATGAGCAGTTCTTC. This chain connects TRBV10-3 to TRBJ2-1; 7 nucleotides match TRBD2. The germline gives CDR1 ENHRY, CDR2 SYGVKD. This CDR3 has 12 amino acids. Trimming at V came to 10 bases and at J to 6 bases, leaving 6 bases not matched to a gene.

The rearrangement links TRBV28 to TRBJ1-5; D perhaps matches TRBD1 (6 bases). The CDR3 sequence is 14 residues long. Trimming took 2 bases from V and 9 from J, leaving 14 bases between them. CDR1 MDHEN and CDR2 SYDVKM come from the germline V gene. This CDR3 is CASSLNEGVGPQHF. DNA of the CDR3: TGTGCCAGCAGTTTAAATGAGGGGGTAGGGCCCCAGCATTTT.

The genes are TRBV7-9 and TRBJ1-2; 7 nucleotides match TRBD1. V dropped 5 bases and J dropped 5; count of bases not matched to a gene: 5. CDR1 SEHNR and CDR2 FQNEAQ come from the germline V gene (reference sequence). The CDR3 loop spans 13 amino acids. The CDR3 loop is CASSIDRAYGYTF. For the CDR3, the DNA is TGTGCCAGCAGCATCGACAGGGCGTATGGCTACACCTTC.

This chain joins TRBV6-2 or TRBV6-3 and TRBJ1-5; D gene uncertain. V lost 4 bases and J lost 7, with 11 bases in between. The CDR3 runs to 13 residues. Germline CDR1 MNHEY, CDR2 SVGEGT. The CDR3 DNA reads TGTGCCAGCAGTTCCACGGGAGGGCAGCCCCAGCATTTT. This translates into CASSSTGGQPQHF.

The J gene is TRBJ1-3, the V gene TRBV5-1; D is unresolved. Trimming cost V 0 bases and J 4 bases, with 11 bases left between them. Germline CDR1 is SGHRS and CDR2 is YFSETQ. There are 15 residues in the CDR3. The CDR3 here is CASSLAPVSGNTIYF. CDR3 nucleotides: TGCGCCAGCAGCTTGGCCCCGGTTTCGGGAAACACCATATATTTT. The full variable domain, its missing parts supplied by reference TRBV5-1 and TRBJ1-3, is KAGVTQTPRYLIKTRGQQVTLSCSPISGHRSVSWYQQTPGQGLQFLFEYFSETQRNKGNFPGRFSGRQFSNSRSEMNVSTLELGDSALYLCASSLAPVSGNTIYFGEGSWLTVV.

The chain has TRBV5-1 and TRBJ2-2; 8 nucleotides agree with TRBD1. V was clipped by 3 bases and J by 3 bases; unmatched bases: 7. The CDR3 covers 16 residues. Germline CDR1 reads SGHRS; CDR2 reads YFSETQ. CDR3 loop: CASSWTGSVDTGELFF. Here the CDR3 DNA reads TGCGCCAGCAGCTGGACAGGGTCAGTGGACACCGGGGAGCTGTTTTTT. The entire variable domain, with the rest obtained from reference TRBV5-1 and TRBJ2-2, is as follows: KAGVTQTPRYLIKTRGQQVTLSCSPISGHRSVSWYQQTPGQGLQFLFEYFSETQRNKGNFPGRFSGRQFSNSRSEMNVSTLELGDSALYLCASSWTGSVDTGELFFGEGSRLTVL.

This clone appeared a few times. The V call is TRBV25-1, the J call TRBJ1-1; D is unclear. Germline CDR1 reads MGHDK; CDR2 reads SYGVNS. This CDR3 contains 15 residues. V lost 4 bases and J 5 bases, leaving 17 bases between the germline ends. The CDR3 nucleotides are TGTGCCAGCAGTGGGGGTCCGGGAGGATCGACTGAAGCTTTCTTT. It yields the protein CASSGGPGGSTEAFF.

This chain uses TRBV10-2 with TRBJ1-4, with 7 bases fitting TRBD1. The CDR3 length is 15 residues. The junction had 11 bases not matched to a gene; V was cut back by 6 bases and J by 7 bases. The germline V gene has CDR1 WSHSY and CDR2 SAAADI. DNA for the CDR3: TGCGCCAGCAGCGACCGACAGGGATCCAGTGAAAAACTGTTTTTT. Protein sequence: CASSDRQGSSEKLFF.

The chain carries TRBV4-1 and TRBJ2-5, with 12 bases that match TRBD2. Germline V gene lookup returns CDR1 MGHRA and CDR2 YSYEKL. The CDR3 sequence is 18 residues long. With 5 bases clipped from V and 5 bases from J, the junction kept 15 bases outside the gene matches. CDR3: CASSMTLAGGPPVETQYF. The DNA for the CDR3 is TGCGCCAGCAGCATGACCCTAGCGGGGGGGCCTCCAGTTGAGACCCAGTACTTC.

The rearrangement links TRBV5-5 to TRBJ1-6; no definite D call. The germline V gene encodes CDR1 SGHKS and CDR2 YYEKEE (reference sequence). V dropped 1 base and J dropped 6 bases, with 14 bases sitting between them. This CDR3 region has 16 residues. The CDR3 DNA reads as TGTGCCAGCAGCTTGTCTGCGGCCCGGGGTAATTCACCCCTCCACTTT. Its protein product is CASSLSAARGNSPLHF.

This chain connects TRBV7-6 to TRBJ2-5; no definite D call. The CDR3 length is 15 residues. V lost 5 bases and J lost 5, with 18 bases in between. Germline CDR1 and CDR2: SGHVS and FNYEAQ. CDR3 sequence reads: CASSLSRVGRETQYF. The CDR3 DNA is TGTGCCAGCAGCCTAAGTCGGGTCGGTCGGGAGACCCAGTACTTC.

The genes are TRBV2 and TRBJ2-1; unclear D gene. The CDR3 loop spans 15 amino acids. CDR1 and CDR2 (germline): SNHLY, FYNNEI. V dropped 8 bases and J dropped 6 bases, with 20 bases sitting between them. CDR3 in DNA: TGTGCCAGCGCCCCGACGCGGTCTACGGGCAATGAGCAGTTCTTC. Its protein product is CASAPTRSTGNEQFF.

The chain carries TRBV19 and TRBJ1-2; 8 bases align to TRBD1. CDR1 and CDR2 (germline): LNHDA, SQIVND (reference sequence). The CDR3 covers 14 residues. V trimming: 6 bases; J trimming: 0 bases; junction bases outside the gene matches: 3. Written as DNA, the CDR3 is TGTGCCAGTAGCCCGGACAGGGCTAACTATGGCTACACCTTC. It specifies CASSPDRANYGYTF.

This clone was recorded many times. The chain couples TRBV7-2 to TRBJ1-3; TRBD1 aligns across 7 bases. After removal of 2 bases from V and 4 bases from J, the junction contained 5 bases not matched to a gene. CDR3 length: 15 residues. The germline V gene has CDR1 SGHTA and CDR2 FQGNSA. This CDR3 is CASSLRGQAGNTIYF. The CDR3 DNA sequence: TGTGCCAGCAGCTTAAGAGGACAGGCCGGAAACACCATATATTTT.

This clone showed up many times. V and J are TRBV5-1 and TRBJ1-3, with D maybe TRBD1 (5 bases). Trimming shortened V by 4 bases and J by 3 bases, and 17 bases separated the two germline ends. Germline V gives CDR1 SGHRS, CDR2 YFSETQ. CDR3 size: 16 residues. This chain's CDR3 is CASSTTRGFGGNTIYF. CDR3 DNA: TGCGCCAGCAGCACGACTCGGGGGTTCGGTGGAAACACCATATATTTT.

CDR3 region: CASSPAGTTTGELFF. In DNA form, the CDR3 reads TGCGCCAGCAGCCCGGCCGGGACAACCACCGGGGAGCTGTTTTTT. The chain uses TRBV4-1 and TRBJ2-2, with D perhaps matching TRBD1 (6 bases). V lost 4 bases and J lost 4, with 13 bases in between. The CDR3 covers 15 residues. Germline assignment: CDR1 MGHRA and CDR2 YSYEKL.

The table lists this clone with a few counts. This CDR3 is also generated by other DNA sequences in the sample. The DNA for the CDR3 is TGCGCCAGCAGCCAAACCGGGGGCTACGAGCAGTACTTC. Translated: CASSQTGGYEQYF. J is TRBJ2-7 and V is TRBV4-1, with a weak D call TRBD2 (6 bases). The CDR3 spans 13 residues. The germline V gene has CDR1 MGHRA and CDR2 YSYEKL. V was pared by 2 bases and J by 3 bases, with 8 bases between.

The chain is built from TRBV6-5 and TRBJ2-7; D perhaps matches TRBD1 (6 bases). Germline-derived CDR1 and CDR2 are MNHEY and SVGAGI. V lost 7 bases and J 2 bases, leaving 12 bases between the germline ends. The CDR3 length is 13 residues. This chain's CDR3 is CASNHRDAYEQYF. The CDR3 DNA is TGTGCCAGCAACCACAGGGACGCCTACGAGCAGTACTTC.

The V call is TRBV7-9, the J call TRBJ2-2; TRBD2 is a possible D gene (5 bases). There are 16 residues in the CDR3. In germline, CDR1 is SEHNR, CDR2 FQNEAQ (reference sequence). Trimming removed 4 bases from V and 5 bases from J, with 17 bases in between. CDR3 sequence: CASSYIYSRETGELFF. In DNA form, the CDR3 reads TGTGCCAGCAGCTATATTTACTCAAGGGAGACCGGGGAGCTGTTTTTT. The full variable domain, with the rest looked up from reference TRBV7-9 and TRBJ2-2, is DTGVSQNPRHKITKRGQNVTFRCDPISEHNRLYWYRQTLGQGPEFLTYFQNEAQLEKSRLLSDRFSAERPKGSFSTLEIQRTEQGDSAMYLCASSYIYSRETGELFFGEGSRLTVL.

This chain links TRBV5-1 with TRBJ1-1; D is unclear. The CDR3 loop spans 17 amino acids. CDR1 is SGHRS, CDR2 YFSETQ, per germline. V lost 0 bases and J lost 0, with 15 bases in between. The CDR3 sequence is CASSLGVLPVMNTEAFF. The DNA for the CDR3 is TGCGCCAGCAGCTTGGGTGTTTTACCAGTCATGAACACTGAAGCTTTCTTT.

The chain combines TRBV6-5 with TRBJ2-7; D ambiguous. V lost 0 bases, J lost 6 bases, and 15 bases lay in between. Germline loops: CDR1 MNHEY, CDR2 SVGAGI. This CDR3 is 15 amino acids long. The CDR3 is CASSYSATLPGEQYF. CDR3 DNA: TGTGCCAGCAGTTACTCTGCGACACTCCCTGGCGAGCAGTACTTC.

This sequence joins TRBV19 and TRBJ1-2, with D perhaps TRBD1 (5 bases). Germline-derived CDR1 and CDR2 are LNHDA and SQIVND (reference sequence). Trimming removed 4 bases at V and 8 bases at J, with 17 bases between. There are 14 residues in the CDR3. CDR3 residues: CASSSRTISGGYTF. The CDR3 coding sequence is TGTGCCAGTAGTAGCAGGACAATCTCCGGAGGCTACACCTTC.

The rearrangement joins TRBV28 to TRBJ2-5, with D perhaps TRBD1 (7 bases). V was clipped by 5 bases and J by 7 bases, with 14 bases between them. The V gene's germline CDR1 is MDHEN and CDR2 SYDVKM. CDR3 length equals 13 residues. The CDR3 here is CASSHVQGGTQYF. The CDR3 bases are TGTGCCAGCAGTCACGTCCAGGGGGGGACCCAGTACTTC.

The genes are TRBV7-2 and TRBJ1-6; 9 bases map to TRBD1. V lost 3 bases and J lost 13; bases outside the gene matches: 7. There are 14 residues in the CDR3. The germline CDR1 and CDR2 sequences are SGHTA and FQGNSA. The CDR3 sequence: CASSFWDRAQPLHF. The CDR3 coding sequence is TGTGCCAGCAGCTTTTGGGACAGGGCCCAGCCCCTCCACTTT.

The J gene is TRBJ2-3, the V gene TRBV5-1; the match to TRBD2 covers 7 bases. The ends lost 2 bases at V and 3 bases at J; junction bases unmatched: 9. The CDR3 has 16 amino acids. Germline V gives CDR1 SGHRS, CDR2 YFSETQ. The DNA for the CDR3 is TGCGCCAGCAGCTTTTCGAGGTTACTAGCGACAGATACGCAGTATTTT. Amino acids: CASSFSRLLATDTQYF.

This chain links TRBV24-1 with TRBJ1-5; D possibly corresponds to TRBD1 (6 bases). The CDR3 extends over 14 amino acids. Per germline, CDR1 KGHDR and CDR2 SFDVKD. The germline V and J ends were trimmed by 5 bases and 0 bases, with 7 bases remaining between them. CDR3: CATSGTDSNQPQHF. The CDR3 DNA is TGTGCCACCAGTGGGACAGATAGCAATCAGCCCCAGCATTTT.

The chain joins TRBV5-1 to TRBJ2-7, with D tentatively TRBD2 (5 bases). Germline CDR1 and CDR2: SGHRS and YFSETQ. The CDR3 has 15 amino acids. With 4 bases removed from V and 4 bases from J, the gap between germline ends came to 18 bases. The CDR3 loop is CASSGEARRTYEQYF. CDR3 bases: TGCGCCAGCAGCGGAGAGGCACGCCGGACTTACGAGCAGTACTTC.

The CDR3 sequence: CASSAPGNYGYTF. The CDR3, as DNA: TGTGCCAGCAGCGCCCCGGGGAATTATGGCTACACCTTC. The chain joins TRBV7-3 to TRBJ1-2, with D unresolved. CDR3 size: 13 residues. Germline CDR1 reads SGHTA; CDR2 reads FQGTGA. V was cut by 5 bases and J by 5 bases, with 12 bases left in between.